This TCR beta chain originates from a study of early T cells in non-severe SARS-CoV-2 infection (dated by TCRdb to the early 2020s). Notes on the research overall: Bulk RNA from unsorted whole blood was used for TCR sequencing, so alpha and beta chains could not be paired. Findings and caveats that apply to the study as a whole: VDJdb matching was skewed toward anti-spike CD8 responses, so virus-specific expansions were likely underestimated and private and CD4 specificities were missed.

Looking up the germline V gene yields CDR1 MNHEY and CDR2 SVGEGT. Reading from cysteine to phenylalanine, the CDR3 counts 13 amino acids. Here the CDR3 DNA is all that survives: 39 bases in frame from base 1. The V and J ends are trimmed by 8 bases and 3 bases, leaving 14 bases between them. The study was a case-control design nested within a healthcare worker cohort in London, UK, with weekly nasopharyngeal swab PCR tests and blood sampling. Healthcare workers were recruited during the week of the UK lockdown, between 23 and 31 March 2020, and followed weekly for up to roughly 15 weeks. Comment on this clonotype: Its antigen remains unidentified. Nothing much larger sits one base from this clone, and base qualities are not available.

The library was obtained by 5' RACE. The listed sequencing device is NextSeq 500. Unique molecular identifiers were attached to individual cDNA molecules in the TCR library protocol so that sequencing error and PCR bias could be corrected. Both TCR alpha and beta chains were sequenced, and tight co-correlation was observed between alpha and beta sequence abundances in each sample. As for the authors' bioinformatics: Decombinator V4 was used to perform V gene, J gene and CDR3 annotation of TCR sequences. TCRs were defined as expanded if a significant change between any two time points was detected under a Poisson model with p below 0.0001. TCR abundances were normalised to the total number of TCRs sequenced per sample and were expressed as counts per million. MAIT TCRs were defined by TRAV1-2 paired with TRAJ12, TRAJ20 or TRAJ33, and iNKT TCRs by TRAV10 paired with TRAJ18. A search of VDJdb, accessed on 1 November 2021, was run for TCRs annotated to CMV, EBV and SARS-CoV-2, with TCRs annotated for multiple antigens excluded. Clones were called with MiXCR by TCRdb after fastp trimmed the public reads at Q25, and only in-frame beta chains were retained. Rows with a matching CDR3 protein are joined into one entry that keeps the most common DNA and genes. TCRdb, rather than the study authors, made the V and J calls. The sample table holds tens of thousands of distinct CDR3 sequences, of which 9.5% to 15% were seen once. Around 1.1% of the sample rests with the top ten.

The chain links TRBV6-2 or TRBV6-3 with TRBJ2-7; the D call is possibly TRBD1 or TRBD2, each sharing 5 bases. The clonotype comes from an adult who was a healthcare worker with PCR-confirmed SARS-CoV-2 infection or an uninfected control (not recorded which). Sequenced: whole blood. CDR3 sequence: CASRRDRYYEQYF. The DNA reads TGTGCCAGCCGACGGGACCGATACTACGAGCAGTACTTC.